A selection of T cell receptor beta chains follows, all from one sample in a study of T-cell reconstitution after alpha-beta-depleted transplantation in children. MiXCR, run by TCRdb on the PCR reads, gives a single entry per CDR3 protein. In the table there are approximately 430,000 distinct CDR3 sequences, around 15% of which are singletons. Here the sequenced sample was PBMCs, mostly from graft donor cells, taken 360 days after TCRalphabeta/CD19-depleted stem cell transplant. These receptor sequences come from a boy in the first two years of life who had a stem cell transplant for Wiskott-Aldrich syndrome, so the T cells may come from the graft donor. Each CDR3 is given with its conserved first and last residue. The size of a clone is reported for some rows only, either as once, few or many, or as a class for expanded clones.

>TRBV5-1|NA|TRBJ2-1
CASSLARTGGNEQFF
>TRBV29-1|few|TRBJ2-3
CRGMKTGPDTQYF
>TRBV29-1|NA|TRBJ2-2
CSVGWDRDTGELFF
>TRBV5-1|few|TRBJ2-3
CASSLSVGWGTDTQYF
>TRBV5-1|NA|TRBJ2-7
CASSSDGLFYEQYF
>TRBV6-2/TRBV6-3|many|TRBJ2-3
CATMTPRPPDTQYF
>TRBV12-3/TRBV12-4|NA|TRBJ2-1
CASSPLERGTNEQFF
>TRBV6-6|few|TRBJ2-3
CASSYSRRDTQYF
>TRBV12-3/TRBV12-4|NA|TRBJ2-1
CASSIKAGGFHEQFF
>TRBV12-3/TRBV12-4|NA|TRBJ2-1
CASSLAPASYNEQFF
>TRBV28|few|TRBJ1-4
CASSPPVPNEKLFF
>TRBV11-2|few|TRBJ2-3
CASSLGQGSGPDTQYF
>TRBV5-1|NA|TRBJ2-3
CASARGISRDTDTQYF
>TRBV4-2|many|TRBJ1-1
CASSQDRDRAGTEAFF
>TRBV28|many|TRBJ2-6
CASSLGAGANVLTF
>TRBV29-1|many|TRBJ1-6
CSVRVLNNSPLHF
>TRBV25-1|NA|TRBJ2-2
CASRRTGRHTGELFF
>TRBV12-3/TRBV12-4|many|TRBJ2-7
CASSLTGGTYEQYF
>TRBV5-6|NA|TRBJ2-7
CASSPTDRGHYEQYF
>TRBV7-2|many|TRBJ1-1
CASSPYRAGTEAFF